This paragraph reports one T cell receptor beta chain. The specificity of this receptor is unknown. Base quality data are lacking; no much larger clone is found one base away. At the junction V is shortened by 4 bases and J by 6 bases; bases outside the gene matches: 6. Counted from cysteine to phenylalanine, this CDR3 has 14 amino acids. CDR3 DNA is the only sequence kept; it has 42 bases, read in frame from the first base. For CDR1 and CDR2, the germline V gene lists MNHNS and SASEGT. The entry originates in a study of cytotoxic CD8 clonotypes in ibrutinib-treated CLL (dated by TCRdb to about 2021). For context, the study as a whole: In this cohort, approximately 14 patients were treatment-naive and under 13 were relapsed/refractory, while roughly 18 had unmutated IGHV. On average, each sample had a few hundred thousand productive templates and around 100,000 productive rearrangements. Cryopreserved peripheral blood mononuclear cells were obtained before treatment, at response, and at either sustained remission or disease progression. Response samples were obtained after a median of approximately twelve months of treatment, with a range of about 6 to 36 months. Every remission and progressive disease sample was obtained while ibrutinib was still being received by the patients. Of the approximately 86 people in the trial, about two dozen had longitudinal samples available. Responses were partial in some 24 patients and complete in 2; after median approximately 67 months follow-up, 14 stayed in remission and 12 progressed.

Each clonotype received, on average, 10x coverage in deep resolution sequencing performed on a MiSeq, where the target depth lay between 1 in 1 million and 1 in 200,000 T cells. The immunoSEQ hsTCRB Kit was used to generate TCR beta libraries. Processing in the source paper ran as follows. The data were analyzed with ImmunoSEQ Analyzer and ImmunoSEQ Data Assistant, and V, D and J gene assignments followed IMGT definitions. Clonality, with values ranging from 0 to 1, was calculated as one minus the normalized Shannon entropy of productive rearrangement frequencies. Only overrepresented clonotypes making up at least 0.05% of each patient's repertoire were included in the public clonotype analysis. Approximately 12 repertoires from age-matched healthy donors, obtained from immuneACCESS, served as clonality controls. This is the immuneACCESS table as TCRdb keeps it, with only in-frame sequences that have V and J called. A part of the clones is gone; compared with another copy, unresolved V genes explain less than half, and the rest is unexplained. V, J and clone size were drawn from that table, and D and trimming were deduced from the DNA. This sample is represented by fewer than 150,000 clones; under 90% of them were singletons. About 3.3% of the sample is in the top ten clones.

General study outcomes and caveats: At ibrutinib response clonality went up, during sustained remission it held steady, and at progression it dropped back toward baseline. Public clonotypes were rare and either contracted or stayed stable during treatment, and the rise in clonality at ibrutinib response reflected the expansion of private clonotypes. Baseline clonality exceeded that of age-matched healthy donors and correlated strongly with circulating CD8+ T-cell counts. Sampling times were not matched between patients in sustained remission and patients whose disease was progressing, and lymph node repertoires were not examined.

This specimen's time point label, per the study, means: roughly 2 years on ibrutinib. For TCR beta library preparation, about 2 micrograms of genomic DNA were isolated from cryopreserved PBMCs. Longitudinal blood samples from CLL patients on ibrutinib monotherapy were analyzed using high-throughput TCR beta sequencing. The patients took part in an open-label, single-center phase 2 trial of ibrutinib monotherapy. This TCR was recovered from a human donor with chronic lymphocytic leukemia. The sequence links TRBV6-1 to TRBJ1-5, with 7 bases matching TRBD1. Source: PBMCs, taken after 24 months of ibrutinib treatment. The nucleotide sequence is TGTGCCAGCAGTGTCGGGCAGGGGGTTCAGCCCCAGCATTTT. Its protein product is CASSVGQGVQPQHF.